This T cell receptor (beta chain) came from a study of cytomegalovirus exposure and HLA in healthy donors. CDR1 is MDHEN and CDR2 is SYDVKM in the germline V gene. The V and J ends lost 4 bases and 5 bases, in that order; junction bases with no gene match: 8. The CDR3 is 15 amino acids. The PCR ran on 60 Vbeta and 13 Jbeta primers. Here immunoSEQ multiplex PCR was the method, and the copy in TCRdb shows in-frame clones only, minus some. This repertoire comprises around 140,000 clones; its ten largest clones make up about 1.6%. Sequenced: PBMCs. V gene TRBV28 combines with J gene TRBJ1-5, with TRBD1 matching over 7 bases. The source is a woman in her 40s in good health and CMV-seronegative. For the CDR3, the DNA is TGTGCCAGCAGTTCCTGGACAGGACGAGATCAGCCCCAGCATTTT. Protein sequence: CASSSWTGRDQPQHF.